Each of the 28 T cell receptor beta chains below was sequenced from the same sample in a study of T cell responses to AZD1222 COVID-19 vaccine. The method was immunoSEQ multiplex PCR; TCRdb's version includes in-frame clones alone and lacks a portion of them. Of about 130,000 clones listed, about 88% are singletons. The sample here was peripheral blood, taken on day 0 of MenACWY control vaccination. All receptors come from an adult in good health.

Details on this clone: Sequence at one end of the junction differs from germline and may be a read error. The V and J genes are TRBV5-1 and TRBJ1-2; D remains unclear. The CDR3 runs 14 residues. In germline, CDR1 is SGHRS, CDR2 YFSETQ. The chain's CDR3 is CASSLVSPKYGYTF. As DNA, the CDR3 is TGCGCCAGCAGCTTGGTGTCACCTAAGTATGGCTACACCTTC.

This clone was found once. The chain couples TRBV6-2 or TRBV6-3 to TRBJ2-1; 11 bases align to TRBD2. From germline, CDR1 is MNHEY and CDR2 SVGEGT. This CDR3 is 15 amino acids long. The V and J ends lost 6 bases and 2 bases, in that order; junction bases with no gene match: 3. The CDR3 region is CASSLAGGAYNEQFF. CDR3 coding DNA: TGTGCCAGCAGCTTAGCGGGAGGGGCCTACAATGAGCAGTTCTTC.

In DNA, the CDR3 is TGTGCCAGCAGTCCGGACAGGACCTCGTGGAACACTGAAGCTTTCTTT. Its translation: CASSPDRTSWNTEAFF. The rearrangement joins TRBV2 to TRBJ1-1; the match to TRBD1 covers 7 bases. The CDR3 has 16 residues. Trimming at V came to 5 bases and at J to 1 base, leaving 10 bases not matched to a gene. CDR1 SNHLY and CDR2 FYNNEI come from the germline V gene.

This chain uses TRBV10-1 with TRBJ2-2, with 9 bases matching TRBD2. This CDR3 has 16 amino acids. Trimming took 4 bases from V and 5 from J; bases not matched to a gene: 8. Germline V gene data show CDR1 as WNHNN and CDR2 as SYGVQD (reference sequence). CDR3 nucleotides: TGCGCCAGCAGTGGGTTAGCGGGAGAGTCAACCGGGGAGCTGTTTTTT. Protein: CASSGLAGESTGELFF.

The V gene is TRBV10-2, the J gene TRBJ1-1, with TRBD1 as a possible D gene (5 bases). V lost 6 bases, J lost 0 bases, and 20 bases lay in between. Germline CDR1 is WSHSY and CDR2 is SAAADI. This CDR3 has 17 residues. CDR3 bases: TGCGCCAGCAGACCACCGGGACGGACGGTCCTGAACACTGAAGCTTTCTTT. Translated: CASRPPGRTVLNTEAFF.

This chain joins TRBV18 and TRBJ2-7; maybe TRBD1 (6 bases). The CDR3 length is 13 residues. The germline CDR1 and CDR2 sequences are KGHSH and LQKENI. V was trimmed by 5 bases and J by 4 bases, leaving 12 bases between them. CDR3 coding DNA: TGTGCCAGCTCAGGGGGCCGCCTTTACGAGCAGTACTTC. The encoded protein is CASSGGRLYEQYF.

The V and J genes are TRBV2 and TRBJ2-2; D gene ambiguous. Germline assignment: CDR1 SNHLY and CDR2 FYNNEI. CDR3 length: 13 residues. Deletions cut 5 bases from V and 5 bases from J, with 9 bases between. CDR3 sequence reads: CASSRQITGELFF. DNA for the CDR3: TGTGCCAGCAGTAGGCAGATAACCGGGGAGCTGTTTTTT.

The chain joins TRBV6-5 to TRBJ2-7; tentatively, D is TRBD1 or TRBD2 (5 bases each). CDR3 length: 15 amino acids. The V end was cut by 0 bases, the J end by 4 bases, with 13 bases between. Germline loops: CDR1 MNHEY, CDR2 SVGAGI. DNA for the CDR3: TGTGCCAGCAGTTACTCTCAGGTTGAGGGGTACGAGCAGTACTTC. Its protein is CASSYSQVEGYEQYF.

The chain has TRBV28 and TRBJ1-4; 9 nucleotides align to TRBD1. The trim removed 5 bases at V and 0 bases at J, leaving 10 bases unmatched. Germline V gene data show CDR1 as MDHEN and CDR2 as SYDVKM. This CDR3 contains 18 residues. The CDR3 here is CASSLYRGRSSTNEKLFF. The DNA of the CDR3 is TGTGCCAGCAGTCTGTACAGGGGGCGTAGTTCAACTAATGAAAAACTGTTTTTT.

The genes are TRBV7-8 and TRBJ1-1; possible D gene TRBD1, 6 bases. The V gene lost 2 bases and the J gene lost 4 bases, with 11 bases spanning the gap. Germline CDR1 SGHVS, CDR2 FQNEAQ. This CDR3 comprises 14 residues. CDR3 region: CASSLRDIGTEAFF. CDR3 nucleotides: TGTGCCAGCAGCTTAAGGGACATCGGCACTGAAGCTTTCTTT.

The gene calls are TRBV9 and TRBJ2-2; no definite D call. Trimming left V 2 bases short and J 0 bases short, with 5 bases between. Germline values: CDR1 SGDLS, CDR2 YYNGEE. This CDR3 contains 14 residues. The CDR3, as DNA: TGTGCCAGCAGCGTCACAACGAACACCGGGGAGCTGTTTTTT. Residues: CASSVTTNTGELFF.

V usage is TRBV29-1 and J usage is TRBJ1-3; 7 bases are shared with TRBD1. The CDR3 covers 17 residues. Germline CDR1 reads SQVTM; CDR2 reads ANQGSEA. J was trimmed by 5 bases and V by 0 bases; bases with no gene match: 13. This CDR3 reads CSVEDRPGQGGRNTIYF. CDR3 bases: TGCAGCGTTGAAGATCGTCCCGGGCAGGGGGGCAGAAACACCATATATTTT.

This chain connects TRBV7-2 to TRBJ2-3; D unresolved. The CDR3 sequence is 14 residues long. The germline V gene has CDR1 SGHTA and CDR2 FQGNSA. Trimming removed 1 base from V and 0 bases from J, with 5 bases in between. The CDR3 DNA reads as TGTGCCAGCAGCTTAGACGGTAGCACAGATACGCAGTATTTT. Translation: CASSLDGSTDTQYF.

The rearrangement links TRBV4-2 to TRBJ1-5; no clear D. V lost 8 bases to trimming and J lost 5 bases, with 10 bases between them. The CDR3 contains 12 residues. Germline loops: CDR1 LGHNA, CDR2 YNFKEQ. In DNA, the CDR3 is TGTGCCAGCTCCTTGGACGATCAGCCCCAGCATTTT. Residues: CASSLDDQPQHF.

The genes are TRBV30 and TRBJ1-1; D uncertain. V was cut by 3 bases and J by 11 bases, with 22 bases left in between. The CDR3 loop spans 14 amino acids. Germline CDR1 and CDR2: GTSNPN and SVGIG (reference sequence). This CDR3 reads CAWSAEVGWESAFF. The CDR3 coding sequence is TGTGCCTGGAGCGCCGAGGTGGGCTGGGAATCGGCTTTCTTT.

This chain connects TRBV27 to TRBJ2-7, with D perhaps matching TRBD1 or TRBD2 (5 bases each). The CDR3 contains 15 residues. Germline CDR1 MNHEY, CDR2 SMNVEV (reference sequence). Between the trimmed V and J ends, which lost 5 bases and 6 bases, there was a span of 20 bases. The CDR3 sequence is CASSPAAGDPLEQYF. CDR3 bases: TGTGCCAGCAGTCCCGCCGCCGGGGACCCTCTCGAGCAGTACTTC.

The chain links TRBV27 to TRBJ2-7; D is uncertain. Trimming pared 3 bases from V and 6 bases from J, leaving 9 bases between. Germline loops: CDR1 MNHEY, CDR2 SMNVEV (reference sequence). The CDR3 is 12 amino acids. The CDR3 DNA reads TGTGCCAGCAGTTTTATTCTCCGCGAGCAGTACTTC. It translates to CASSFILREQYF.

The genes are TRBV5-1 and TRBJ2-3; TRBD2 aligns across 7 bases. V trimming: 0 bases; J trimming: 2 bases; junction bases outside the gene matches: 6. The CDR3 extends over 16 amino acids. CDR1 is SGHRS, CDR2 YFSETQ, per germline. The CDR3, as DNA: TGCGCCAGCAGCTTGGACGCTAGCGGACTCACAGATACGCAGTATTTT. Translation gives CASSLDASGLTDTQYF. Based on the CDR3 plus reference TRBV5-1 and TRBJ2-3, the full variable domain is KAGVTQTPRYLIKTRGQQVTLSCSPISGHRSVSWYQQTPGQGLQFLFEYFSETQRNKGNFPGRFSGRQFSNSRSEMNVSTLELGDSALYLCASSLDASGLTDTQYFGPGTRLTVL.

The chain combines TRBV28 with TRBJ1-1; TRBD1 aligns across 8 bases. V gave up 3 bases and J gave up 5 bases; unmatched junction bases: 5. The CDR3 has 14 residues. Germline CDR1 MDHEN, CDR2 SYDVKM. The CDR3, as DNA: TGTGCCAGCAGTTTCGGACAGGGCAGGACTGAAGCTTTCTTT. Amino acid sequence: CASSFGQGRTEAFF.

The chain links TRBV28 to TRBJ2-1, with D perhaps being TRBD1 or TRBD2 (5 bases each). The CDR3 is 13 residues long. Germline V gene lookup returns CDR1 MDHEN and CDR2 SYDVKM. Trimming took off 4 bases at V and 9 bases at J, with 13 bases between the two ends. The CDR3 coding sequence is TGTGCCAGCAGTTCCCCGGGACCCACTGAGCAGTTCTTC. It yields the protein CASSSPGPTEQFF.

The V call is TRBV18, the J call TRBJ2-5; D remains ambiguous. Germline V gene sequence: CDR1 KGHSH, CDR2 LQKENI. The CDR3 is 14 amino acids. V was shortened by 0 bases and J by 2 bases, with 7 bases between the two germline ends. CDR3 loop: CASSPPQVQETQYF. CDR3 nucleotides: TGTGCCAGCTCACCACCTCAGGTACAAGAGACCCAGTACTTC.

This chain uses TRBV6-2 or TRBV6-3 with TRBJ2-3; 7 nucleotides agree with TRBD2. CDR3 length: 16 amino acids. Looked up from germline, CDR1 is MNHEY and CDR2 is SVGEGT. The ends lost 0 bases at V and 6 bases at J; junction bases unmatched: 9. The CDR3 DNA sequence: TGTGCCAGCAGTTACTCTTCGGGAGGCCCCTCGGATACGCAGTATTTT. Translating it yields CASSYSSGGPSDTQYF.

This chain uses TRBV7-9 with TRBJ1-5; 7 bases fit TRBD1. CDR3 length: 16 amino acids. The germline V gene has CDR1 SEHNR and CDR2 FQNEAQ (reference sequence). With 5 bases clipped from V and 2 bases from J, the junction kept 9 bases outside the gene matches. CDR3 loop: CASSPNRGGGNQPQHF. CDR3 nucleotides: TGTGCCAGCAGCCCTAACAGGGGTGGGGGCAATCAGCCCCAGCATTTT. Filled out from reference TRBV7-9 and TRBJ1-5, the complete variable domain reads DTGVSQNPRHKITKRGQNVTFRCDPISEHNRLYWYRQTLGQGPEFLTYFQNEAQLEKSRLLSDRFSAERPKGSFSTLEIQRTEQGDSAMYLCASSPNRGGGNQPQHFGDGTRLSIL.

The J gene is TRBJ2-7, the V gene TRBV28; tentatively, D is TRBD1 or TRBD2 (6 bases each). Germline CDR1 MDHEN, CDR2 SYDVKM. This CDR3 has 8 residues. Deletions cut 11 bases from V and 8 bases from J, with 7 bases between. Here the CDR3 DNA reads TGTGCCGGGGGGCAGCAGTACTTC. Its protein is CAGGQQYF.

The chain has TRBV2 and TRBJ2-3; 12 nucleotides match TRBD2. CDR3 length: 15 residues. CDR1 SNHLY and CDR2 FYNNEI come from the germline V gene. The V segment lost 10 bases and the J segment 5 bases; nucleotides outside the gene matches: 10. The CDR3 protein is CATQGSLAGGDTQYF. DNA for the CDR3: TGTGCCACCCAAGGTTCACTAGCGGGAGGAGATACGCAGTATTTT.

V usage is TRBV28 and J usage is TRBJ2-7; D not certain. The V end was cut by 1 base, the J end by 2 bases, with 18 bases between. CDR1 is MDHEN and CDR2 is SYDVKM in the germline V gene. The CDR3 has 17 residues. DNA of the CDR3: TGTGCCAGCAGTTTATCAACGGCATGGCAGCCCGCCTACGAGCAGTACTTC. This encodes CASSLSTAWQPAYEQYF. Full variable domain (outside the CDR3, taken from reference TRBV28 and TRBJ2-7): DVKVTQSSRYLVKRTGEKVFLECVQDMDHENMFWYRQDPGLGLRLIYFSYDVKMKEKGDIPEGYSVSREKKERFSLILESASTNQTSMYLCASSLSTAWQPAYEQYFGPGTRLTVT.

The chain combines TRBV7-9 with TRBJ1-4; 8 bases align to TRBD1. V lost 5 bases, J lost 4 bases, and 6 bases stayed unmatched. Germline V gives CDR1 SEHNR, CDR2 FQNEAQ (reference sequence). The CDR3 is 15 residues long. CDR3 loop: CASSLRTGNNEKLFF. CDR3 sequence (DNA): TGTGCCAGCAGCCTAAGGACAGGGAATAATGAAAAACTGTTTTTT. Variable domain in full (rest from reference TRBV7-9 and TRBJ1-4): DTGVSQNPRHKITKRGQNVTFRCDPISEHNRLYWYRQTLGQGPEFLTYFQNEAQLEKSRLLSDRFSAERPKGSFSTLEIQRTEQGDSAMYLCASSLRTGNNEKLFFGSGTQLSVL.

V and J are TRBV5-5 and TRBJ1-3; D is ambiguous. CDR1 and CDR2 from the germline V gene are SGHKS and YYEKEE (reference sequence). V was trimmed by 0 bases and J by 0 bases, leaving 7 bases between them. The CDR3 spans 15 residues. The CDR3, as DNA: TGTGCCAGCAGCTTGGTGGCAGACTCTGGAAACACCATATATTTT. This encodes CASSLVADSGNTIYF.